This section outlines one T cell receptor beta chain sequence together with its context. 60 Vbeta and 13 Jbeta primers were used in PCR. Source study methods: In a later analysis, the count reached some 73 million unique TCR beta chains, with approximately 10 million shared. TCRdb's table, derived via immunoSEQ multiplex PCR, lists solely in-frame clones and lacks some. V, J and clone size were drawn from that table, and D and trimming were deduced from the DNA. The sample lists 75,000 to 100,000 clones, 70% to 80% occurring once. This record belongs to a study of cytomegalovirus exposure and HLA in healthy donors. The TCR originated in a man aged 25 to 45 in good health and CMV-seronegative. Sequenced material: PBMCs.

This chain's CDR3 is CASSPGTGNTEAFF. CDR3 nucleotide sequence: TGTGCCAGCTCACCAGGGACAGGGAACACTGAAGCTTTCTTT. V is TRBV18 and J is TRBJ1-1; 8 positions match TRBD1. The CDR3 length is 14 residues. V dropped 2 bases and J dropped 1; count of bases not matched to a gene: 0. Germline CDR1 KGHSH, CDR2 LQKENI.